Listed below are T cell receptor beta chains from one sample, sequenced in a study of response to subunit inactivated influenza vaccine. TCRdb called the RT-PCR reads again in MiXCR, with one record for every CDR3 protein. The repertoire includes about 540,000 distinct CDR3 sequences, around 25% of them detected once, and approximately 3% sits in the top ten. In addition, the sample was reused for a study of T cells expressing NK-cell markers.

The starting material was CD4+ T cells sorted from PBMCs, obtained 11 to 12 days after vaccination. All receptors come from a man aged 50 or older who received an inactivated influenza vaccine. Both conserved end residues are part of each CDR3. The order of the fields is V gene, clone size, J gene, D gene, CDR3 DNA, CDR3 protein. D genes are given only for firm matches. Rows give clone size only sometimes, using once, few, many, or a class for an expanded clone.

TRBV20-1	few	TRBJ1-1	.	TGCAGTGCCATGCGCGGTTGGGGCACTGAAGCTTTCTTT	CSAMRGWGTEAFF
TRBV20-1	many	TRBJ1-1	.	TGCAGTGCTAGAGATTTTAGGAACACTGAAGCTTTCTTT	CSARDFRNTEAFF
TRBV27	few	TRBJ1-2	TRBD1	TGTGCCAGCAGGACAGGGGTGAGGGGCTACACCTTC	CASRTGVRGYTF
TRBV10-3	.	TRBJ2-7	TRBD2	TGTGCCATCGGGAGACTAGCGGGGGGCAACGAGCAGTACTTC	CAIGRLAGGNEQYF
TRBV3-1	few	TRBJ1-5	.	TGTGCCAGCACAAAGGGTCTCGATCAGCCCCAGCATTTT	CASTKGLDQPQHF
TRBV6-1	few	TRBJ2-1	TRBD1	TGTGCCAGCAGTAAGGGACAGGTGCAAGAGCAGTTCTTC	CASSKGQVQEQFF
TRBV14	.	TRBJ1-1	TRBD1	TGTGCCAGCAACAAAAGGGGGCGCGAGGACACTGAAGCTTTCTTT	CASNKRGREDTEAFF
TRBV11-2	many	TRBJ2-3	TRBD2	TGTGCCAGCAGCTTAGGACAGCGGGGGAGCACAGATACGCAGTATTTT	CASSLGQRGSTDTQYF
TRBV10-3	.	TRBJ2-5	.	TGTGCCATCAGTGGGGGGGGCGAAGAGACCCAGTACTTC	CAISGGGEETQYF
TRBV28	.	TRBJ1-2	.	TGTGCCAGCAGTTCTCAGGGTTATGGAGGCTACACCTTC	CASSSQGYGGYTF
TRBV4-3	.	TRBJ2-3	.	TGCGCCAGCAGCCGGGACTCCAAATCATATACGCAGTATTTT	CASSRDSKSYTQYF
TRBV7-9	.	TRBJ1-4	TRBD1	TGTGCCAGCAGCTTAAGACAGGGGGCGGAAAAACTGTTTTTT	CASSLRQGAEKLFF
TRBV4-3	few	TRBJ1-5	.	TGCGCCAGCAGCCAAGAGGCAGGGCTGAGCAATCAGCCCCAGCATTTT	CASSQEAGLSNQPQHF
TRBV5-1	few	TRBJ1-2	.	TGCGCCAGCAGCCCGGGGGTATTGAACTATGGCTACACCTTC	CASSPGVLNYGYTF
TRBV29-1	.	TRBJ1-1	.	TGCAGCGTAGCAAGAAGTACTGAAGCTTTCTTT	CSVARSTEAFF
TRBV6-6	.	TRBJ2-7	.	TGTGCCAGCAGCGACAAGACCTACGAGCAGTACTTC	CASSDKTYEQYF
TRBV20-1	.	TRBJ2-5	.	TGCAGTGCCCAAAGGGGGGATCCTCAAGAGACCCAGTACTTC	CSAQRGDPQETQYF
TRBV29-1	few	TRBJ2-7	.	TGCAGCGTTTCCGGACAGCCCTACGAGCAGTACTTC	CSVSGQPYEQYF
TRBV7-2	few	TRBJ2-2	TRBD2	TGTGCCAGCAGCTATGGAGCGGGAGAGAACACCGGGGAGCTGTTTTTT	CASSYGAGENTGELFF
TRBV4-2	.	TRBJ2-7	.	TGTGCCAGCAGCCAAGGAGTGACAGAAACCTACGAGCAGTACTTC	CASSQGVTETYEQYF
TRBV29-1	few	TRBJ1-2	.	TGCAGCGTTGGACGCGAAGCTAACTATGGCTACACCTTC	CSVGREANYGYTF
TRBV12-2	few	TRBJ2-1	.	TGTGCAAGTCGCTTTAAGAATGAGCAGTTCTTC	CASRFKNEQFF
TRBV12-3/TRBV12-4	many	TRBJ1-1	.	TGTGCCAGCAGTTTGGGAGGGGTAACTGAAGCTTTCTTT	CASSLGGVTEAFF
TRBV12-3/TRBV12-4	.	TRBJ1-5	.	TGTGCCAGCAGGCCTCCGTCGGTCGGTCAGCCCCAGCATTTT	CASRPPSVGQPQHF
TRBV4-2	few	TRBJ1-2	.	TGTGCCAGCAGCCAAGACTACGCCCTCAAGGGATGGGGCTACACCTTC	CASSQDYALKGWGYTF
TRBV29-1	few	TRBJ1-2	.	TGCAGCGTTGAAGAGAGAGGCTATGGCTACACCTTC	CSVEERGYGYTF
TRBV5-1	.	TRBJ1-3	.	TGCGCCAGCAGCTCAGGGACACTCTCTGGAAACACCATATATTTT	CASSSGTLSGNTIYF
TRBV6-1	many	TRBJ1-1	.	TGTGCCAGCAGTCTCCACCGGAACACTGAAGCTTTCTTT	CASSLHRNTEAFF
TRBV16	few	TRBJ1-4	TRBD1	TGTGCCAGCAGCCAATCAACACAGGGGAGGGAAAAACTGTTTTTT	CASSQSTQGREKLFF